This record looks at one T cell receptor (beta chain) sequence and its context. Profiled with immunoSEQ multiplex PCR; TCRdb holds only in-frame clones, not every one. The table lists approximately 140,000 clones, about nine tenths of them singletons, with 25% to 30% in the top ten. Trimming removed 0 bases from V and 3 bases from J; junction bases left unmatched: 3. There are 16 residues in the CDR3. Per the germline V gene, CDR1 is MGHRA and CDR2 is YSYEKL. This specimen belongs to a study of blood T cell repertoires in COVID-19. V gene TRBV4-1 combines with J gene TRBJ2-1, with 9 bases fitting TRBD1. The specimen was peripheral blood. This TCR was recovered from a human donor in a cohort sampled during active COVID-19. The CDR3 DNA reads as TGCGCCAGCAGCCAAGATAGGGACAGGGACTACAATGAGCAGTTCTTC. It encodes CASSQDRDRDYNEQFF.